The sequence of this T cell receptor beta chain was determined in a study of CD8 T cells in Susac syndrome (dated by TCRdb to the late 2010s). The study in broad terms: The study used repertoire sequencing to test whether antigen drove CD8+ T cell activation and differentiation in Susac syndrome. Clonality of the CD8+ T cell repertoire was compared between around 13 healthy donors, around 14 Susac syndrome patients and around 16 multiple sclerosis patients. Findings and caveats that apply to the study as a whole: The TCR sequencing and HLA analysis was acknowledged to have included a relatively small number of individuals.

In regard to this clonotype: This clone's antigen is unknown. Within one base of it there is no much larger clone, and no base qualities were kept.

RNA was extracted using the RNeasy kit, and roughly 0.5 to 1 ug of the RNA was reverse transcribed with random hexamers. The immunoSEQ multiplex PCR assay, which covers 54 Vbeta and 13 Jbeta segments, was used to amplify TCR beta CDR3 regions. To correct PCR amplification bias, a synthetic template baseline was used for both primer optimization and computational correction. The original pipeline was this. Reads were annotated to V, D and J genes according to IMGT and were analyzed with immunoSEQ Analyzer, with only productive sequences retained. Clonality was computed as one minus Shannon entropy normalized by log2 of the number of productive unique sequences. For each patient and control, public and private clones were evaluated among the 100 most prevalent clones. A clone was defined as Susac-specific if it was absent from the healthy and MS cohorts, from approximately 980 published viral clones and from other ImmuneACCESS disease sequences. The raw public reads went through TCRdb reprocessing: fastp at Q25, MiXCR clone calling, in-frame beta chains kept. Records with the same CDR3 protein are collapsed into one entry carrying the most frequent genes and DNA. TCRdb assigned the V and J calls; the authors' analysis was not used. The sample yields 160,000 or so distinct CDR3 sequences; less than 97% were counted once. Together, the top ten hold 0.15% of the sample.

Peripheral blood CD8+ and CD4+ T cells from healthy donors, Susac syndrome patients and multiple sclerosis patients were profiled by high-throughput TCR beta sequencing. Treatment-naive patients with stable or active relapsing-remitting disease fulfilling revised McDonald criteria were used as multiple sclerosis controls. Bulk CD8+ and CD4+ T cells were purified by magnetic negative isolation, whereas CD8+ TEMRA cells were enriched by FACS. Blood was collected in EDTA tubes and processed within 24 hours, with PBMCs isolated through density gradient centrifugation. PBMCs destined for TCR sequencing were cryopreserved in liquid nitrogen and later thawed in a 37 °C water bath. A purity of at least 90% was achieved for sorted or isolated CD4+, CD8+ and CD8+ TEMRA cells. The germline ends are 12 bases apart after V is trimmed by 8 bases and J by 5 bases. Its CDR3 holds 12 amino acids, cysteine through phenylalanine. Only the CDR3 DNA stays, 36 bases, in frame from base 1. As encoded in the germline V gene, CDR1 is SNHLY while CDR2 is FYNNEI.

Specimen: CD8+ T cells from PBMCs. This sequence originates from a human donor with multiple sclerosis. The chain links TRBV2 with TRBJ2-5; the D gene is possibly TRBD1 or TRBD2, each agreeing over 5 bases. Here is the DNA: TGTGCCAGCGGGGGAGCCGGGGAGACCCAGTACTTC. This is translated as CASGGAGETQYF.